What follows are 3 T cell receptor beta chains derived from one specimen sequenced in a study of blood T cell repertoires in COVID-19. The method was immunoSEQ multiplex PCR; TCRdb's version includes in-frame clones alone and lacks a portion of them. The sample includes about 51,000 clones, more than 70% of them seen just once. Material: peripheral blood. The receptors stem from a man at least 80 years old with active COVID-19.

This clone showed up just once. CDR3 nucleotides: TGTGCCAGCAAAAGAATAGGGGCTAGCGGAGGGAGGGAGGATACGCAGTATTTT. As protein: CASKRIGASGGREDTQYF. The chain combines TRBV5-5 with TRBJ2-3, with 7 bases identical to TRBD2. J lost 6 bases, V lost 6 bases, and 22 bases had no gene match. CDR3 length equals 18 residues. Per germline, CDR1 SGHKS and CDR2 YYEKEE (reference sequence).

This chain links TRBV19 with TRBJ2-3; 9 bases are a match to TRBD2. The V gene end was trimmed by 10 bases and the J gene end by 4 bases; junction bases not matched to a gene: 12. Per germline, CDR1 LNHDA and CDR2 SQIVND (reference sequence). The CDR3 contains 15 residues. Here the CDR3 reads CATAISGRGSDTQYF. For the CDR3, the DNA is TGTGCCACCGCGATTAGCGGGAGAGGTTCAGATACGCAGTATTTT.

The chain recombines TRBV11-3 with TRBJ2-3; D is undetermined. Deletions cut 3 bases from V and 0 bases from J, with 13 bases between. This CDR3 comprises 16 residues. The V gene's germline CDR1 is SGHNT and CDR2 YENEEA. The CDR3 DNA follows: TGTGCCAGCAGCTTTGGTAGAACTCCTAGCACAGATACGCAGTATTTT. Residues: CASSFGRTPSTDTQYF.